This T cell receptor beta chain was sequenced during a study of cytomegalovirus exposure and HLA in healthy donors. Every donor was a healthy person donating bone marrow. The V segment lost 9 bases and the J segment 3 bases; nucleotides outside the gene matches: 7. The length of the CDR3 is 13 residues. Germline loops: CDR1 MNHEY, CDR2 SVGAGI. PCR was performed using 60 Vbeta and 13 Jbeta primers. TCRdb keeps only in-frame clones here, not all; method: immunoSEQ multiplex PCR. The sample lists 80,000 or so clones; approximately 72% were seen once. The sequenced sample was PBMCs. V gene TRBV6-5 combines with J gene TRBJ1-2; TRBD1 matches 7 bases. The receptor was derived from a middle-aged woman in good health and CMV-seropositive. The CDR3 nucleotides are TGTGCCAGTTACAGGGGCCATGACTATGGCTACACCTTC. Residues: CASYRGHDYGYTF.